The TCR beta chain described here comes from a study of OX40 agonist ivuxolimab in advanced cancers. Study overall: Patients received the agonistic anti-OX40 (CD134) antibody ivuxolimab.

Only in-frame clones appear in the TCRdb table, and some are missing; sequencing was by immunoSEQ multiplex PCR. The sample shows about 48,000 clones, roughly 90% of them seen only once. To note about this clone: What it recognizes is unknown.

CDR1 MGHRA and CDR2 YSYEKL come from the germline V gene. This CDR3 contains 14 residues. V was shortened by 3 bases and J by 2 bases, with 7 bases between the two germline ends. Study results and limitations: Clones of CD4+ and CD8+ blood T cells grew by week 6 at doses of 0.1 to 3.0 mg/kg.

The TCR was taken from an adult with an advanced solid tumor such as melanoma, head and neck, liver or kidney cancer. The sequencing here drew on CD4+ or CD8+ T cells sorted from blood, taken in a trial of the OX40 agonist ivuxolimab. The J gene is TRBJ1-4, the V gene TRBV4-1; D gene uncertain. The CDR3 nucleotides are TGCGCCAGCAGCCAGGTCGGGACTAATGAAAAACTGTTTTTT. Protein: CASSQVGTNEKLFF.